The 17 T cell receptor beta chains in this list originate from one sample, sequenced in a study of blood T cell repertoires in COVID-19. TCRdb's copy holds only in-frame clones and misses some; the assay was immunoSEQ multiplex PCR. This table holds approximately 15,000 clones, around 91% found once. The specimen sequenced was peripheral blood. Receptors originate from a man aged 55 to 69 with active COVID-19.

V usage is TRBV7-2 and J usage is TRBJ2-7, with a possible D match to TRBD1 (5 bases). CDR1 and CDR2 from the germline V gene are SGHTA and FQGNSA. The CDR3 contains 14 residues. V lost 6 bases and J 5 bases, leaving 17 bases between the germline ends. In DNA form, the CDR3 reads TGTGCCAGCAGTCAAGTAGTGACAGATAACGAGCAGTACTTC. Its protein product is CASSQVVTDNEQYF.

This rearrangement joins TRBV11-2 to TRBJ1-1; 8 bases fit TRBD1. The CDR3 runs 13 residues. Germline lookup yields CDR1 SGHAT and CDR2 FQNNGV. V dropped 4 bases and J dropped 7; count of bases not matched to a gene: 5. CDR3 nucleotide sequence: TGTGCCAGCAGCTGGGACAGGTCCGGTGAAGCTTTCTTT. Its protein product is CASSWDRSGEAFF. Combining the CDR3 with reference TRBV11-2 and TRBJ1-1 gives the whole variable domain EAGVAQSPRYKIIEKRQSVAFWCNPISGHATLYWYQQILGQGPKLLIQFQNNGVVDDSQLPKDRFSAERLKGVDSTLKIQPAKLEDSAVYLCASSWDRSGEAFFGQGTRLTVV.

The genes are TRBV5-1 and TRBJ1-1; unclear D gene. Germline V lookup: CDR1 SGHRS, CDR2 YFSETQ. The CDR3 has 13 residues. V was clipped by 4 bases and J by 0 bases, with 7 bases between them. For the CDR3, the DNA is TGCGCCAGCAGCGGACTCCTGAACACTGAAGCTTTCTTT. Translating it yields CASSGLLNTEAFF. The full variable domain, with the rest looked up from reference TRBV5-1 and TRBJ1-1, is KAGVTQTPRYLIKTRGQQVTLSCSPISGHRSVSWYQQTPGQGLQFLFEYFSETQRNKGNFPGRFSGRQFSNSRSEMNVSTLELGDSALYLCASSGLLNTEAFFGQGTRLTVV.

The rearrangement uses TRBV5-1 and TRBJ1-1; no clear D gene. This CDR3 has 14 residues. The V gene's germline CDR1 is SGHRS and CDR2 YFSETQ. V lost 0 bases to trimming and J lost 0 bases, with 6 bases between them. The CDR3 coding sequence is TGCGCCAGCAGCTTGGAGACACTGAACACTGAAGCTTTCTTT. It encodes CASSLETLNTEAFF.

This chain links TRBV7-9 with TRBJ2-5; D might be TRBD2 (5 bases). The CDR3 extends over 15 amino acids. Germline CDR1 and CDR2: SEHNR and FQNEAQ (reference sequence). Deletions cut 1 base from V and 4 bases from J, with 13 bases between. The CDR3 loop reads CASSLGGSGLETQYF. In DNA form, the CDR3 reads TGTGCCAGCAGCTTAGGAGGGTCCGGTTTAGAGACCCAGTACTTC.

The rearrangement joins TRBV12-5 to TRBJ2-5; 11 nucleotides match TRBD2. Germline CDR1 reads LGHNT; CDR2 reads FRNRAP. The CDR3 has 16 residues. Losses at the gene ends were 1 base for V and 7 bases for J; bases not matched to a gene: 8. CDR3 sequence: CASGLGLAGSPGTQYF. Here the CDR3 DNA reads TGTGCTAGTGGTTTGGGACTAGCGGGGAGTCCGGGGACCCAGTACTTC. The variable domain in full, completed from reference TRBV12-5 and TRBJ2-5, reads DARVTQTPRHKVTEMGQEVTMRCQPILGHNTVFWYRQTMMQGLELLAYFRNRAPLDDSGMPKDRFSAEMPDATLATLKIQPSEPRDSAVYFCASGLGLAGSPGTQYFGPGTRLLVL.

V is TRBV25-1 and J is TRBJ1-2; D uncertain. The ends were cut back, 2 bases at V and 5 bases at J, with 6 bases in the middle. The V gene's germline CDR1 is MGHDK and CDR2 SYGVNS. The CDR3 is made up of 12 amino acids. In nucleotides, the CDR3 is TGTGCCAGCAGTGAAGGCCAGTATGGCTACACCTTC. Protein product: CASSEGQYGYTF.

The genes are TRBV6-1 and TRBJ2-5; the D gene is possibly TRBD1 (6 bases). V was shortened by 0 bases and J by 2 bases, with 10 bases between the two germline ends. The CDR3 length is 15 residues. Germline V lookup: CDR1 MNHNS, CDR2 SASEGT. CDR3 sequence reads: CASSEAWGLQETQYF. The CDR3 DNA reads TGTGCCAGCAGTGAAGCTTGGGGGCTTCAAGAGACCCAGTACTTC.

This chain connects TRBV5-1 to TRBJ2-3; D is possibly TRBD2 (6 bases). CDR1 and CDR2 from the germline V gene are SGHRS and YFSETQ. The CDR3 consists of 13 residues. With 2 bases removed from V and 4 bases from J, the gap between germline ends came to 8 bases. CDR3 DNA: TGCGCCAGCAGCTTCACTAGCCCAGATACGCAGTATTTT. Its translation: CASSFTSPDTQYF.

The V and J genes are TRBV27 and TRBJ1-2, with D possibly TRBD1 on 5 matching bases. Trimming left V 5 bases short and J 8 bases short, with 15 bases between. This CDR3 is built from 13 residues. The germline CDR1 and CDR2 sequences are MNHEY and SMNVEV (reference sequence). CDR3 residues: CASSRSDTKGYTF. The CDR3 coding sequence is TGTGCCAGCAGTCGATCGGACACCAAAGGCTACACCTTC.

The V gene is TRBV5-4, the J gene TRBJ2-2, with unresolved D. CDR3 length: 19 amino acids. The germline V and J ends were trimmed by 0 bases and 0 bases, with 18 bases remaining between them. The V gene's germline CDR1 is SGHNT and CDR2 YYREEE (reference sequence). CDR3 in amino acids: CASSLGGHNALANTGELFF. In DNA form, the CDR3 reads TGTGCCAGCAGCTTGGGAGGCCACAATGCCTTAGCGAACACCGGGGAGCTGTTTTTT.

The rearrangement joins TRBV6-5 to TRBJ1-2; D unresolved. CDR1 and CDR2 from the germline V gene are MNHEY and SVGAGI. Deletions cut 6 bases from V and 0 bases from J, with 8 bases between. The CDR3 covers 13 residues. The CDR3 region has the DNA TGTGCCAGCAGGGTGCCAGCTAACTATGGCTACACCTTC. Translated, it gives CASRVPANYGYTF.

The chain combines TRBV5-6 with TRBJ2-7; D uncertain. The length of the CDR3 is 13 residues. Germline V CDR1 and CDR2: SGHDT, YYEEEE. V was pared by 2 bases and J by 4 bases, with 10 bases between. CDR3 loop: CASSFFNSYEQYV. In DNA form, the CDR3 reads TGTGCCAGCAGCTTTTTTAATTCTTACGAGCAGTACGTC.

J is TRBJ1-3 and V is TRBV4-2, with D perhaps TRBD1 (6 bases). The CDR3 is made up of 15 amino acids. V lost 1 base to trimming and J lost 2 bases, with 9 bases between them. Germline-derived CDR1 and CDR2 are LGHNA and YNFKEQ. For the CDR3, the DNA is TGTGCCAGCAGCCAAGGACACAGGGCTGGAAACACCATATATTTT. It codes for CASSQGHRAGNTIYF.

The chain uses TRBV6-6 and TRBJ1-5, with 9 bases fitting TRBD1. Germline V gene data show CDR1 as MNHNY and CDR2 as SVGAGI (reference sequence). The V and J ends lost 4 bases and 4 bases, in that order; junction bases with no gene match: 2. The CDR3 is 14 residues long. CDR3 residues: CASSSDRGNQPQHF. CDR3 nucleotide sequence: TGTGCCAGCAGTTCCGACAGGGGGAATCAGCCCCAGCATTTT.

The chain is built from TRBV27 and TRBJ1-5; TRBD1 matches at 7 bases. In germline, CDR1 is MNHEY, CDR2 SMNVEV (reference sequence). CDR3 length: 14 amino acids. Losses at the gene ends were 1 base for V and 7 bases for J; bases not matched to a gene: 4. CDR3 sequence: CASSLYTGAQPQHF. DNA for the CDR3: TGTGCCAGCAGTTTATATACAGGGGCCCAGCCCCAGCATTTT.

A note on this clone: In the same sample, other DNA sequences code for this CDR3. The chain carries TRBV2 and TRBJ2-3; D remains ambiguous. Germline assignment: CDR1 SNHLY and CDR2 FYNNEI. Trimming cost V 5 bases and J 2 bases, with 8 bases left between them. The CDR3 has 13 amino acids. The chain's CDR3 is CASSPPFTDTQYF. Here the CDR3 DNA reads TGTGCCAGCAGTCCCCCGTTCACAGATACGCAGTATTTT.